The 2 T cell receptor beta chains presented below share a single source sample, sequenced in a study of T cell repertoires in cytomegalovirus infection. One entry per CDR3 protein results from TCRdb running MiXCR on the reads. The data hold hundreds of thousands of distinct CDR3 sequences, with roughly 26% observed a single time. The sequencing sample was made of CD8+ T cells from PBMCs. These receptors were obtained from a human donor in good health (CMV status not recorded). Some clones in this sample may be carry-over from other donors' samples.

The table lists this clonotype with many counts. The rearrangement uses TRBV7-9 and TRBJ2-2; tentatively, D is TRBD2 (6 bases). V was cut by 1 base and J by 3 bases, with 15 bases left in between. CDR3 size: 17 residues. CDR1 and CDR2 (germline): SEHNR, FQNEAQ (reference sequence). The CDR3 reads CASSLGAGRGDTGELFF. For the CDR3, the DNA is TGTGCCAGCAGCTTAGGAGCTGGGCGGGGAGACACCGGGGAGCTGTTTTTT.

The chain links TRBV7-9 to TRBJ2-1; TRBD1 agrees at 8 bases. The CDR3 has 13 amino acids. The germline V gene has CDR1 SEHNR and CDR2 FQNEAQ (reference sequence). Losses at the gene ends were 5 bases for V and 6 bases for J; bases not matched to a gene: 3. The CDR3 is CASSADRGNEQFF. The CDR3 bases are TGTGCCAGCAGCGCCGACAGGGGCAATGAGCAGTTCTTC.